The source of this T cell receptor beta chain is a study of T cell changes during pregnancy in multiple sclerosis. This clone is labeled medium-sized. The data were produced by immunoSEQ multiplex PCR, yet TCRdb's version contains in-frame clones alone and is incomplete. This table has some 21,000 clones, 70% to 90% appearing once. The CDR3 covers 13 residues. The V gene's germline CDR1 is GTSNPN and CDR2 SVGIG (reference sequence). V gave up 2 bases and J gave up 5 bases; unmatched junction bases: 1. The source was CD8+ T cells from peripheral blood mononuclear cells, collected in the first trimester of pregnancy. V gene TRBV30 combines with J gene TRBJ2-2; TRBD2 aligns across 8 bases. This sequence originates from a female donor in good health, enrolled as a control in a pregnancy study. For the CDR3, the DNA is TGTGCCTGGAGTAGCGGGAGTACCGGGGAGCTGTTTTTT. This sequence encodes CAWSSGSTGELFF. Drawing the rest from reference TRBV30 and TRBJ2-2, the complete variable domain is SQTIHQWPATLVQPVGSPLSLECTVEGTSNPNLYWYRQAAGRGLQLLFYSVGIGQISSEVPQNLSASRPQDRQFILSSKKLLLSDSGFYLCAWSSGSTGELFFGEGSRLTVL.